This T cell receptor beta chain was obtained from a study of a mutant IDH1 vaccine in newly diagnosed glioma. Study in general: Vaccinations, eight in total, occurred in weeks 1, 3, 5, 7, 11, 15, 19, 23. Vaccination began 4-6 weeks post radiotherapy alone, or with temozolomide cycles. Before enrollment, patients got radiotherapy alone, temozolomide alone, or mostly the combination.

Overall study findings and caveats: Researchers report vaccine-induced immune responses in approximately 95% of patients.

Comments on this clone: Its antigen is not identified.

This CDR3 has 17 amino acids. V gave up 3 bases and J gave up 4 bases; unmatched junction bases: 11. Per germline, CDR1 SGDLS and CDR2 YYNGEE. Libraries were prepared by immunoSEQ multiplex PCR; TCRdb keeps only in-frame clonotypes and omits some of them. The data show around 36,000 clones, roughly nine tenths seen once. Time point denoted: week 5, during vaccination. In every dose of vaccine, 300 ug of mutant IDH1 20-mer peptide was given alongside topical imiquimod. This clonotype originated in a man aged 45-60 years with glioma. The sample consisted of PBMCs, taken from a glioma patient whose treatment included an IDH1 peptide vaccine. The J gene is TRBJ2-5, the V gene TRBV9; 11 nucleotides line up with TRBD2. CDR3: CASSARSGLAVGETQYF. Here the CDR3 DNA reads TGTGCCAGCAGCGCAAGATCGGGACTAGCGGTCGGAGAGACCCAGTACTTC.